A selection of T cell receptor beta chains follows, all from one sample in a study of T cell repertoires in cytomegalovirus infection. TCRdb re-called the reads through MiXCR, storing one row per CDR3 protein. This sample has almost 550,000 distinct CDR3 sequences, with approximately 15% found just once. The sample taken for sequencing was CD8+ T cells from PBMCs. All receptors derive from a human donor in good health (CMV status not recorded). Some clones in this sample may be carry-over from other donors' samples. The CDR3 runs from the conserved cysteine through the conserved F or W. D genes are given only for firm matches.

v_gene: TRBV11-2
j_gene: TRBJ2-1
d_gene: TRBD2
CDR3aa: CASSLRGLAGVHEQFF

v_gene: TRBV19
j_gene: TRBJ2-1
d_gene: NA
CDR3aa: CASSWAAPYNEQFF

v_gene: TRBV11-2
j_gene: TRBJ1-6
d_gene: TRBD1
CDR3aa: CASSLSGPRGISPLHF

v_gene: TRBV27
j_gene: TRBJ2-1
d_gene: NA
CDR3aa: CASSSLRQVEPYNEQFF

v_gene: TRBV10-3
j_gene: TRBJ2-7
d_gene: NA
CDR3aa: CAISEGLGRGAFGYEQYF

v_gene: TRBV12-3/TRBV12-4
j_gene: TRBJ1-2
d_gene: NA
CDR3aa: CASRNQGNYGYTF

v_gene: TRBV7-9
j_gene: TRBJ2-1
d_gene: NA
CDR3aa: CASSFPGGNEQFF

v_gene: TRBV10-3
j_gene: TRBJ1-1
d_gene: TRBD1
CDR3aa: CAISESRGVYGTGANTEAFF

v_gene: TRBV12-3/TRBV12-4
j_gene: TRBJ1-5
d_gene: NA
CDR3aa: CASSLSGEVYSGDQPQHF

v_gene: TRBV19
j_gene: TRBJ1-2
d_gene: NA
CDR3aa: CASSTTGYGYTF

v_gene: TRBV6-5
j_gene: TRBJ1-2
d_gene: NA
CDR3aa: CASSHRASDYGYTF

v_gene: TRBV10-2
j_gene: TRBJ2-3
d_gene: NA
CDR3aa: CASGAFYGASITDTQYF

v_gene: TRBV27
j_gene: TRBJ2-7
d_gene: TRBD2
CDR3aa: CASKLSGKAHYEQYF

v_gene: TRBV6-1
j_gene: TRBJ2-1
d_gene: NA
CDR3aa: CASSDLRAGNEQFF